A selection of T cell receptor beta chains follows, all from one sample in a study of CD8 T cells in Susac syndrome. In TCRdb, the immunoSEQ multiplex PCR reads were re-called with MiXCR into one record per CDR3 protein. The sample includes about 200,000 distinct CDR3 sequences, roughly 95% of them seen just once. The specimen was CD4+ T cells from PBMCs. Every receptor here comes from a human donor with multiple sclerosis. The CDR3 runs from the conserved cysteine through the conserved F or W. A D gene is named only where the DNA matches it firmly. The listing skips clone size in some rows; elsewhere it reads once, few, many or a size class.

cdr3_nt cdr3_aa j_call v_call d_call clone_size
TGTGCCAGCAGTCCCCTACAGGGGGCTAACTATGGCTACACCTTC CASSPLQGANYGYTF TRBJ1-2 TRBV6-2/TRBV6-3 TRBD1 -
TGTGCCTGGAACCGGGACGGACTTAACATTCAGTACTTC CAWNRDGLNIQYF TRBJ2-4 TRBV30 - few
TGTGCCACCAGTGATTTCCCTACTGAGACCCAGTACTTC CATSDFPTETQYF TRBJ2-5 TRBV24-1 - -
TGTGCCAGCGGGATTGACAGGACCAATGAGCAGTTCTTC CASGIDRTNEQFF TRBJ2-1 TRBV11-1 - -
TGTGCCAGCAGCGGTCCTCAGGTGACCCAGTACTTC CASSGPQVTQYF TRBJ2-5 TRBV12-3/TRBV12-4 - -
TGTGCTAGTGGTCCAAACTACGAGCAGTACTTC CASGPNYEQYF TRBJ2-7 TRBV12-5 - once
TGTGCCAGCAGTGAAATGGGACAGGGTCGTGGCTACACCTTC CASSEMGQGRGYTF TRBJ1-2 TRBV2 TRBD1 -
TGTGCCAGCAGTTTCGATATTCCGAACACCGGGGAGCTGTTTTTT CASSFDIPNTGELFF TRBJ2-2 TRBV12-3/TRBV12-4 - -
TGTGCCAGCAGCCGAGGGACAGGGGGATACAATGAGCAGTTCTTC CASSRGTGGYNEQFF TRBJ2-1 TRBV11-1 TRBD1 once
TGTGCCAGCAGCTTCGGCCCGAACACCGGGGAGCTGTTTTTT CASSFGPNTGELFF TRBJ2-2 TRBV11-2 - -
TGTGCCAGCAGTCTCCCAGCGTTAGGACAAGAGACCCAGTACTTC CASSLPALGQETQYF TRBJ2-5 TRBV7-9 - -
TGTGCCAGCAGCTTCTCGGACAGGGAGTCACCCCTCCACTTT CASSFSDRESPLHF TRBJ1-6 TRBV5-4 TRBD1 -
TGCAGCGTTGTCACACTGTACGAGCAGTACTTC CSVVTLYEQYF TRBJ2-7 TRBV29-1 - -
TGCAGTGCTAGGGGACTTCTCTCCTACAATGAGCAGTTCTTC CSARGLLSYNEQFF TRBJ2-1 TRBV20-1 - -
TGTGCCAGCAGCGTCTCCGGGAACTATGGCTACACCTTC CASSVSGNYGYTF TRBJ1-2 TRBV9 - -
TGTGCCAGCAGCCATACAGGGGGCCCCCAGTACTTC CASSHTGGPQYF TRBJ2-5 TRBV14 TRBD1 -
TGCGCCAGCAGCCTAAAATCGACAGGGGCCTACGAGCAGTACTTC CASSLKSTGAYEQYF TRBJ2-7 TRBV5-1 TRBD1 -
TGTGCCAGCAGCTGGAGAACAGACTCCTACGAGCAGTACTTC CASSWRTDSYEQYF TRBJ2-7 TRBV7-9 - -
TGCAGCGTCCCGAGGGCCTCCTACAATGAGCAGTTCTTC CSVPRASYNEQFF TRBJ2-1 TRBV29-1 - -
TGCAGCGCCGCCTCCGACAGAACCTCTGGGGCCAACGTCCTGACTTTC CSAASDRTSGANVLTF TRBJ2-6 TRBV29-1 - -
TGCCTCACTGCGGGGGCGATAAGGGGCACTGAAGCTTTCTTT CLTAGAIRGTEAFF TRBJ1-1 TRBV29-1 - -
TGTGCCAGCGCCGGGACTCTTACGTACCAAGAGACCCAGTACTTC CASAGTLTYQETQYF TRBJ2-5 TRBV2 - -
TGTGCCACCAGCGGGGCCTACACAGATACGCAGTATTTT CATSGAYTDTQYF TRBJ2-3 TRBV24-1 - -
TGTGCCAGCAGCTCCCGTCCCGTCACAGATACGCAGTATTTT CASSSRPVTDTQYF TRBJ2-3 TRBV9 - -
TGTGCCAGCAGCCCGGACAGGGGGCACCACGAGCAGTACTTC CASSPDRGHHEQYF TRBJ2-7 TRBV7-3 TRBD1 -
TGCAGTGCTAGAACGCCACTAGCGGGAGTTCGGAATGAGCAGTTCTTC CSARTPLAGVRNEQFF TRBJ2-1 TRBV20-1 TRBD2 -
TGCGCCAGCAGCTTGGTGGAGGCGGCCAACGTCCTGACTTTC CASSLVEAANVLTF TRBJ2-6 TRBV5-1 - -
TGTGCCAGCACCCCCGGGGCCGATCAGCCCCAGCATTTT CASTPGADQPQHF TRBJ1-5 TRBV12-3/TRBV12-4 - -
TGCAGTGCTAGTTTGGGCAGGGGTTCGCTCGTAGGGGACGAGCAGTACTTC CSASLGRGSLVGDEQYF TRBJ2-7 TRBV20-1 - -
TGCAGCCCACATGGTTCTGAAGCTTTCTTT CSPHGSEAFF TRBJ1-1 TRBV20-1 - -
TGTGCCAGCAGTTCACACGCTAGCTCAGATACGCAGTATTTT CASSSHASSDTQYF TRBJ2-3 TRBV12-3/TRBV12-4 - -
TGTGCCAGCAGCTCCTCTCACGGGACCGGGGCCCAGTACTTC CASSSSHGTGAQYF TRBJ2-5 TRBV3-1 - -
TGCGCCAGCAGCTCCGATCTTGGTTCAGGTTTCTACGAGCAGTACTTC CASSSDLGSGFYEQYF TRBJ2-7 TRBV5-1 - -
TGTGCCAGCAGCTTAGAGGGGCTGGGCACTGAAGCTTTCTTT CASSLEGLGTEAFF TRBJ1-1 TRBV11-1 - -
TGCAGTGCTCCGATGCCCCGACAGTTCGGGTACGAGCAGTACTTC CSAPMPRQFGYEQYF TRBJ2-7 TRBV20-1 - -
TGTGCCAGCAGCCGTCTGGGACAGGCTTGGGATTCACCCCTCCACTTT CASSRLGQAWDSPLHF TRBJ1-6 TRBV3-1 TRBD1 -
TGCAGTGCTAGGACAGCGAGTGGCCAAGAGACCCAGTACTTC CSARTASGQETQYF TRBJ2-5 TRBV20-1 - -
TGTGCCAGCAGGGTCGGGCTAAACGGGCAGTACTTC CASRVGLNGQYF TRBJ2-7 TRBV12-3/TRBV12-4 - -
TGCAGTGCTAGAGAAATCGAAGCGGGACAGAGGTATCTGTACTTC CSAREIEAGQRYLYF TRBJ2-7 TRBV20-1 - -
TGTGCCTGGAGTCTGGACAGGGGAGAGAGTTACGGCGGGGAGCTGTTTTTT CAWSLDRGESYGGELFF TRBJ2-2 TRBV30 TRBD1 -
TGTGCCAGCAGTGGCCAGCGCAATCAGCCCCAGCATTTT CASSGQRNQPQHF TRBJ1-5 TRBV2 - -
TGTGCCAGCATTGAGGCCCTGAGACAGGTTCAAAGCGAGCAGTACTTC CASIEALRQVQSEQYF TRBJ2-7 TRBV11-2 - -
TGTGCCAGCAGCCAATTCCGACGTCCGGGAGAAGGTAACTATGGCTACACCTTC CASSQFRRPGEGNYGYTF TRBJ1-2 TRBV3-1 - -
TGTGCCAGTCGGCTAACATCGACAGAGACCCAGTACTTC CASRLTSTETQYF TRBJ2-5 TRBV6-2/TRBV6-3 - -
TGCAGCGTTGAGGTTTTGGGGCGTCAGAACACTGAAGCTTTCTTT CSVEVLGRQNTEAFF TRBJ1-1 TRBV29-1 - -
TGTGCCAGCAGCCGGAGGGACTTACTCTCCTACGAGCAGTACTTC CASSRRDLLSYEQYF TRBJ2-7 TRBV3-1 - -
TGTGCCAGCAGTCGAGTCGACAGGGGAGGAGGCTACACCTTC CASSRVDRGGGYTF TRBJ1-2 TRBV27 TRBD1 -